The source of this T cell receptor beta chain is a study of Ad26.COV2.S vaccination and SARS-CoV-2 variants. Looking at the study overall: Once or twice, 56 days apart, Ad26.COV2.S was delivered intramuscularly.

Study conclusions and caveats: For non-spike TCRs, breadth in vaccine recipients resembled that in placebo recipients. Among vaccine recipients, spike-specific TCR breadth exceeded that of placebo recipients.

Note on this clone: As yet, its antigen is unknown.

Treatment denoted: 15 to 20 received Ad26.COV2.S at low or high dose, single or two shots; 5 received placebo; per-sample allocation not given. Specimen acquisition occurred on day 63 following the initial vaccine or placebo injection. Measured with immunoSEQ multiplex PCR; TCRdb has only the in-frame clones, and not every one. Of about 370,000 clones in the sample, about 89% were seen once. CDR1 is SGHRS, CDR2 YFSETQ, per germline. Unmatched junction bases numbered 11, after V lost 5 bases and J lost 5 bases. The CDR3 has 15 residues. V and J are TRBV5-1 and TRBJ2-3, with 7 bases aligning to TRBD2. The sample here was peripheral blood, taken in a trial of Ad26.COV2.S vaccine versus placebo. The clonotype originates from a person aged 18 to 59 who received the Ad26.COV2.S COVID-19 vaccine or a placebo. CDR3 region: CASSPGRGSVDTQYF. The DNA of the CDR3 is TGCGCCAGCAGTCCGGGCCGCGGGAGTGTAGATACGCAGTATTTT.